Below are 20 T cell receptor beta chains sequenced from a single sample in a study of cytomegalovirus exposure and HLA in healthy donors. PCR primers comprised 60 Vbeta and 13 Jbeta primers. Profiled with immunoSEQ multiplex PCR; TCRdb holds only in-frame clones, not every one. The data contain under 170,000 clones, 70% to 80% of them singletons. The sample comprised PBMCs. These receptor sequences come from a human donor in good health.

This chain joins TRBV13 and TRBJ2-3; D is ambiguous. The germline V gene has CDR1 PRHDT and CDR2 FYEKMQ (reference sequence). V was cut by 4 bases and J by 6 bases, with 8 bases left in between. This CDR3 has 12 residues. In DNA, the CDR3 is TGTGCCAGCAGCTCCGTGTTGGATACGCAGTATTTT. Amino acid sequence: CASSSVLDTQYF.

The chain uses TRBV4-3 and TRBJ2-7; 11 nucleotides match TRBD1. With 5 bases clipped from V and 2 bases from J, the junction kept 2 bases outside the gene matches. This CDR3 comprises 14 residues. CDR1 and CDR2 from the germline V gene are LGHNA and YSLEER. This CDR3 reads CASSRDRGTYEQYF. The CDR3 DNA sequence: TGCGCCAGCAGCAGGGACAGGGGGACCTACGAGCAGTACTTC.

This chain links TRBV20-1 with TRBJ2-1; unclear D gene. Trimming cost V 3 bases and J 7 bases, with 4 bases left between them. Per germline, CDR1 DFQATT and CDR2 SNEGSKA (reference sequence). The CDR3 length is 10 residues. The CDR3 nucleotides read TGCAGTGCTAGTCGGAATGAGCAGTTCTTC. It yields the protein CSASRNEQFF.

This chain joins TRBV7-2 and TRBJ2-5; a possible D gene is TRBD2 (6 bases). CDR1 and CDR2 from the germline V gene are SGHTA and FQGNSA. This CDR3 is 16 amino acids long. V was cut by 0 bases and J by 5 bases, with 16 bases left in between. The CDR3 is CASSLAGRDDWETQYF. CDR3 nucleotides: TGTGCCAGCAGCTTAGCCGGGCGGGATGATTGGGAGACCCAGTACTTC.

The sample holds a few counts of this clone. The chain couples TRBV7-9 to TRBJ1-5; possibly TRBD1 for D (6 bases). The CDR3 sequence is 14 residues long. Trimming removed 1 base at V and 5 bases at J, with 9 bases between. Germline-derived CDR1 and CDR2 are SEHNR and FQNEAQ (reference sequence). CDR3 residues: CASSLGDNHQPQHF. Written as DNA, the CDR3 is TGTGCCAGCAGCTTAGGGGACAACCATCAGCCCCAGCATTTT.

The chain employs TRBV4-3 and TRBJ2-3; D remains unclear. CDR3 size: 14 residues. The V gene's germline CDR1 is LGHNA and CDR2 YSLEER. The ends were cut back, 1 base at V and 6 bases at J, with 11 bases in the middle. The DNA for the CDR3 is TGCGCCAGCAGCCAAGTTCCCAGTTCGGATACGCAGTATTTT. This translates into CASSQVPSSDTQYF.

V is TRBV30 and J is TRBJ2-1; 10 nucleotides match TRBD2. The V and J ends lost 1 base and 4 bases, in that order; junction bases with no gene match: 4. CDR1 and CDR2 (germline): GTSNPN, SVGIG (reference sequence). The CDR3 consists of 15 residues. CDR3 loop: CAWSALAGRYNEQFF. The CDR3 nucleotides read TGTGCCTGGAGTGCACTAGCGGGGCGTTACAATGAGCAGTTCTTC.

In this sample, this clone turned up a few times. The chain is built from TRBV6-5 and TRBJ1-3; D ambiguous. CDR1 is MNHEY and CDR2 is SVGAGI in the germline V gene. The CDR3 covers 16 residues. Trimming stripped 6 bases from V and 8 bases from J, with 23 bases between. CDR3 amino acids: CASRYGPGKAEDTIYF. DNA for the CDR3: TGTGCCAGCAGGTACGGGCCGGGGAAGGCTGAAGACACCATATATTTT.

This chain uses TRBV7-9 with TRBJ1-1; D may be TRBD1 (6 bases). Trimming stripped 5 bases from V and 7 bases from J, with 20 bases between. The CDR3 is 15 residues long. The germline CDR1 and CDR2 sequences are SEHNR and FQNEAQ (reference sequence). CDR3 DNA sequence: TGTGCCAGCAGCCCTACCCGACAGGCCATGTTTGAAGCTTTCTTT. As protein: CASSPTRQAMFEAFF.

The genes are TRBV7-9 and TRBJ1-2; tentative D call: TRBD1 (5 bases). V dropped 5 bases and J dropped 6 bases, with 13 bases sitting between them. The germline CDR1 and CDR2 sequences are SEHNR and FQNEAQ (reference sequence). This CDR3 contains 13 residues. The CDR3 sequence is CASSPGGADGYTF. CDR3 bases: TGTGCCAGCAGCCCCGGCGGGGCTGATGGCTACACCTTC. Filled out from reference TRBV7-9 and TRBJ1-2, the complete variable domain reads DTGVSQNPRHKITKRGQNVTFRCDPISEHNRLYWYRQTLGQGPEFLTYFQNEAQLEKSRLLSDRFSAERPKGSFSTLEIQRTEQGDSAMYLCASSPGGADGYTFGSGTRLTVV.

The chain employs TRBV7-9 and TRBJ1-2; the D gene is possibly TRBD1 (5 bases). V was cut by 1 base and J by 3 bases, with 18 bases left in between. CDR1 is SEHNR, CDR2 FQNEAQ, per germline (reference sequence). The CDR3 consists of 17 residues. The CDR3 DNA is TGTGCCAGCAGCTTAGTAATGAGACCTCGGGGGTACTATGGCTACACCTTC. Its translation is CASSLVMRPRGYYGYTF.

The DNA for the CDR3 is TGTGCCAGCGCGGGAATGGGTAGCGGGGAGCTGTTTTTT. Translation: CASAGMGSGELFF. The rearrangement uses TRBV9 and TRBJ2-2; tentative D call: TRBD2 (6 bases). Trimming left V 7 bases short and J 7 bases short, with 14 bases between. The germline CDR1 and CDR2 sequences are SGDLS and YYNGEE. The CDR3 length is 13 residues.

V is TRBV6-6 and J is TRBJ2-2, with 7 bases identical to TRBD1. Looked up from germline, CDR1 is MNHNY and CDR2 is SVGAGI (reference sequence). V lost 7 bases and J lost 2; bases outside the gene matches: 7. This CDR3 has 15 amino acids. CDR3: CASKKGQINTGELFF. CDR3 coding DNA: TGTGCCAGCAAAAAGGGACAGATAAACACCGGGGAGCTGTTTTTT.

The V and J genes are TRBV27 and TRBJ2-2; D may be TRBD1 (6 bases). V was pared by 3 bases and J by 5 bases, with 10 bases between. There are 14 residues in the CDR3. From germline, CDR1 is MNHEY and CDR2 SMNVEV (reference sequence). CDR3 coding DNA: TGTGCCAGCAGTTTGTTAGGGGGTACCGGGGAGCTGTTTTTT. This encodes CASSLLGGTGELFF.

The rearrangement links TRBV27 to TRBJ1-5, with TRBD1 matching over 7 bases. Germline V gene data show CDR1 as MNHEY and CDR2 as SMNVEV (reference sequence). The CDR3 extends over 14 amino acids. With 8 bases clipped from V and 5 bases from J, the junction kept 9 bases outside the gene matches. DNA for the CDR3: TGTGCCAGCGGGCGGACAGGAATTTATCAGCCCCAGCATTTT. Amino acids: CASGRTGIYQPQHF.

The chain couples TRBV23-1 to TRBJ2-3; TRBD1 aligns across 7 bases. TRBV23-1 is labeled an ORF, and its function is uncertain. This CDR3 is 15 amino acids long. With V trimmed by 4 bases and J by 1 base, 5 bases remained unmatched. CDR3 DNA sequence: TGCGCCAGCAGTCGAGACAGGGACCGCACAGATACGCAGTATTTT. It encodes CASSRDRDRTDTQYF.

The V gene is TRBV27, the J gene TRBJ2-1; D remains unclear. The V end was cut by 3 bases, the J end by 7 bases, with 10 bases between. Germline V gene lookup returns CDR1 MNHEY and CDR2 SMNVEV (reference sequence). The CDR3 is 13 amino acids. The CDR3 region has the DNA TGTGCCAGCAGTTTTGCTAGTAGGAATGAGCAGTTCTTC. This translates into CASSFASRNEQFF.

In its sample, this clone was seen a few times. The rearrangement joins TRBV9 to TRBJ2-2; no firm D call. The V end lost 3 bases, the J end lost 2 bases, and 14 bases lay between the germline ends. CDR3 size: 16 residues. Per germline, CDR1 SGDLS and CDR2 YYNGEE. CDR3 DNA sequence: TGTGCCAGCAGCGGTCGCAATAGCCTTAACACCGGGGAGCTGTTTTTT. It codes for CASSGRNSLNTGELFF.

The V and J genes are TRBV18 and TRBJ1-4; no reliable D call. V lost 3 bases and J 5 bases, leaving 13 bases between the germline ends. The CDR3 consists of 15 residues. Germline assignment: CDR1 KGHSH and CDR2 LQKENI. The CDR3, as DNA: TGTGCCAGCTCACCCTTGACGGGAGAGAATGAAAAACTGTTTTTT. Translating it yields CASSPLTGENEKLFF. The complete variable domain, with remaining parts taken from reference TRBV18 and TRBJ1-4, reads NAGVMQNPRHLVRRRGQEARLRCSPMKGHSHVYWYRQLPEEGLKFMVYLQKENIIDESGMPKERFSAEFPKEGPSILRIQQVVRGDSAAYFCASSPLTGENEKLFFGSGTQLSVL.

This chain joins TRBV7-9 and TRBJ2-5; D might be TRBD1 (5 bases). Looked up from germline, CDR1 is SEHNR and CDR2 is FQNEAQ (reference sequence). This CDR3 region has 14 residues. Trimming cost V 4 bases and J 3 bases, with 12 bases left between them. DNA of the CDR3: TGTGCCAGCAGCTCAACCCGACAGAAAGAGACCCAGTACTTC. Translated: CASSSTRQKETQYF.